This passage covers 29 T cell receptor beta chains from one sample sequenced in a study of blood T cell repertoires in COVID-19. Measured with immunoSEQ multiplex PCR; TCRdb has only the in-frame clones, and not every one. The sample lists around 100,000 clones; roughly 86% were seen once. The sample comprised peripheral blood. Receptors originate from a woman in her 30s with acute or convalescent COVID-19.

The V call is TRBV28, the J call TRBJ1-1; D remains ambiguous. V dropped 6 bases and J dropped 1 base, with 15 bases sitting between them. CDR1 and CDR2 from the germline V gene are MDHEN and SYDVKM. This CDR3 contains 15 residues. The CDR3 sequence is CASSSYSLSNTEAFF. The CDR3 coding sequence is TGTGCCAGCAGCTCTTACTCCCTATCGAACACTGAAGCTTTCTTT.

This chain links TRBV7-3 with TRBJ2-3, with 8 bases identical to TRBD2. There are 14 residues in the CDR3. V lost 7 bases, J lost 0 bases, and 3 bases stayed unmatched. CDR1 is SGHTA, CDR2 FQGTGA, per germline. CDR3 in amino acids: CASKTGGSTDTQYF. In nucleotides, the CDR3 is TGTGCCAGCAAAACGGGGGGGAGCACAGATACGCAGTATTTT.

This rearrangement joins TRBV5-1 to TRBJ2-7; D ambiguous. CDR1 is SGHRS, CDR2 YFSETQ, per germline. CDR3 length equals 14 residues. Trimming cost V 3 bases and J 6 bases, with 16 bases left between them. This CDR3 reads CASSSTFSLGEQYF. Written as DNA, the CDR3 is TGCGCCAGCAGCTCGACCTTCTCTCTAGGCGAGCAGTACTTC.

The genes are TRBV7-9 and TRBJ2-2; 12 bases fit TRBD2. This CDR3 is built from 17 residues. V trimming: 0 bases; J trimming: 3 bases; junction bases outside the gene matches: 2. Looked up from germline, CDR1 is SEHNR and CDR2 is FQNEAQ (reference sequence). CDR3 DNA: TGTGCCAGCAGCTTAGCCCGACTAGCGGGAGACACCGGGGAGCTGTTTTTT. Its translation is CASSLARLAGDTGELFF. The whole variable domain, remainder taken from reference TRBV7-9 and TRBJ2-2, is DTGVSQNPRHKITKRGQNVTFRCDPISEHNRLYWYRQTLGQGPEFLTYFQNEAQLEKSRLLSDRFSAERPKGSFSTLEIQRTEQGDSAMYLCASSLARLAGDTGELFFGEGSRLTVL.

The CDR3 region has the DNA TGTGCTAGTGGGAAGGGACAGGGGTTGGTTAGGACAGATACGCAGTATTTT. Its protein product is CASGKGQGLVRTDTQYF. The rearrangement uses TRBV12-5 and TRBJ2-3; TRBD1 matches 10 bases. There are 17 residues in the CDR3. V trimming: 6 bases; J trimming: 3 bases; junction bases outside the gene matches: 12. The germline V gene encodes CDR1 LGHNT and CDR2 FRNRAP. The whole variable domain, filled in from reference TRBV12-5 and TRBJ2-3, reads DARVTQTPRHKVTEMGQEVTMRCQPILGHNTVFWYRQTMMQGLELLAYFRNRAPLDDSGMPKDRFSAEMPDATLATLKIQPSEPRDSAVYFCASGKGQGLVRTDTQYFGPGTRLTVL.

The chain links TRBV18 to TRBJ2-7; 9 bases map to TRBD1. J lost 1 base, V lost 5 bases, and 0 bases had no gene match. The CDR3 consists of 13 residues. The germline CDR1 and CDR2 sequences are KGHSH and LQKENI. In DNA form, the CDR3 reads TGTGCCAGCTCAGGACAGGGGTCCTACGAGCAGTACTTC. Amino acids: CASSGQGSYEQYF.

This sequence joins TRBV2 and TRBJ2-5; D call uncertain. Trimming removed 2 bases from V and 5 bases from J, with 6 bases in between. From germline, CDR1 is SNHLY and CDR2 FYNNEI. There are 12 residues in the CDR3. The CDR3 DNA is TGTGCCAGCAGTGAACTTATGGAGACCCAGTACTTC. The encoded protein is CASSELMETQYF.

The chain has TRBV7-9 and TRBJ1-4; TRBD1 might be the D (6 bases). Germline CDR1 and CDR2: SEHNR and FQNEAQ (reference sequence). There are 17 residues in the CDR3. The V and J ends lost 2 bases and 6 bases respectively, with 19 bases between them. CDR3 sequence: CASSLTTAGQIHEKLFF. CDR3 bases: TGTGCCAGCAGCTTAACGACGGCCGGACAGATTCATGAAAAACTGTTTTTT.

The V and J genes are TRBV5-1 and TRBJ1-1; D gene unclear. The V gene lost 3 bases and the J gene lost 0 bases, with 9 bases spanning the gap. This CDR3 spans 14 amino acids. The germline V gene encodes CDR1 SGHRS and CDR2 YFSETQ. The chain's CDR3 is CASSSTPMNTEAFF. In nucleotides, the CDR3 is TGCGCCAGCAGCTCCACCCCTATGAACACTGAAGCTTTCTTT.

The V call is TRBV10-3, the J call TRBJ2-3; D might be TRBD1 (6 bases). Germline assignment: CDR1 ENHRY and CDR2 SYGVKD. The CDR3 sequence is 18 residues long. V dropped 3 bases and J dropped 0 bases, with 19 bases sitting between them. The CDR3 DNA is TGTGCCATCAGTGAAAGTTTGGATTTGGGGGCCAGCACAGATACGCAGTATTTT. Protein product: CAISESLDLGASTDTQYF.

V is TRBV14 and J is TRBJ1-6; TRBD1 matches 8 bases. This CDR3 is 15 amino acids long. Germline loops: CDR1 SGHDN, CDR2 FVKESK. J was trimmed by 7 bases and V by 1 base; bases with no gene match: 3. The CDR3 DNA sequence: TGTGCCAGCAGCCAAGTTACAGGGGGAAATTCACCCCTCCACTTT. Residues: CASSQVTGGNSPLHF.

The CDR3: CASSFIEGHGYTF. CDR3 bases: TGTGCCAGCAGTTTTATCGAGGGCCATGGCTACACCTTC. The chain uses TRBV12-3 or TRBV12-4 and TRBJ1-2, with unresolved D. Trimming took 3 bases from V and 6 from J, leaving 11 bases between them. CDR3 size: 13 residues.

The J gene is TRBJ2-7, the V gene TRBV19; tentatively, D is TRBD2 (6 bases). Germline CDR1 reads LNHDA; CDR2 reads SQIVND (reference sequence). This CDR3 spans 15 amino acids. Trimming removed 3 bases from V and 4 bases from J, with 16 bases in between. The chain's CDR3 is CASSIARAGRYEQYF. CDR3 nucleotides: TGTGCCAGTAGTATCGCCAGGGCAGGGAGGTACGAGCAGTACTTC.

The chain couples TRBV25-1 to TRBJ1-1; 9 nucleotides agree with TRBD1. There are 16 residues in the CDR3. CDR1 and CDR2 (germline): MGHDK, SYGVNS. J lost 2 bases, V lost 4 bases, and 8 bases had no gene match. The CDR3 region is CASSVIGTGSNTEAFF. CDR3 DNA sequence: TGTGCCAGCAGTGTGATAGGGACAGGGTCCAACACTGAAGCTTTCTTT.

This clone was detected once. This chain uses TRBV19 with TRBJ1-1; perhaps TRBD1 as D (6 bases). Trimming left V 5 bases short and J 1 base short, with 14 bases between. Germline CDR1 and CDR2: LNHDA and SQIVND (reference sequence). The CDR3 runs to 15 residues. The CDR3 DNA reads as TGTGCCAGTAGTGATAAAAGACAGGCGAACACTGAAGCTTTCTTT. It is translated as CASSDKRQANTEAFF.

This chain links TRBV29-1 with TRBJ1-2; 10 bases are a match to TRBD1. Germline CDR1 and CDR2: SQVTM and ANQGSEA. Losses at the gene ends were 6 bases for V and 4 bases for J; bases not matched to a gene: 5. The CDR3 has 13 residues. The CDR3 loop is CSVLWTGGYGYTF. DNA for the CDR3: TGCAGCGTCCTATGGACAGGGGGCTATGGCTACACCTTC.

The chain links TRBV5-1 to TRBJ2-7; 8 bases align to TRBD2. Trimming cost V 0 bases and J 5 bases; bases outside gene matches: 7. Germline values: CDR1 SGHRS, CDR2 YFSETQ. CDR3 length equals 15 residues. In nucleotides, the CDR3 is TGCGCCAGCAGCTTGGGGGGACTAGGGAAAAACGAGCAGTACTTC. It yields the protein CASSLGGLGKNEQYF.

The rearrangement joins TRBV7-6 to TRBJ1-4; the match to TRBD1 covers 7 bases. Unmatched junction bases numbered 7, after V lost 1 base and J lost 11 bases. Germline values: CDR1 SGHVS, CDR2 FNYEAQ. The CDR3 spans 14 residues. The CDR3 nucleotides read TGTGCCAGCAGCTTAGGAACAGGGGTAGGGAAACTGTTTTTT. As protein: CASSLGTGVGKLFF.

The chain joins TRBV28 to TRBJ1-5; D gene unclear. Germline lookup yields CDR1 MDHEN and CDR2 SYDVKM. The CDR3 is 13 amino acids. Trimming shortened V by 3 bases and J by 11 bases, and 14 bases separated the two germline ends. For the CDR3, the DNA is TGTGCCAGCAGTTTGCCAGGCCCACCAGCCCAGCATTTT. It encodes CASSLPGPPAQHF.

V usage is TRBV4-2 and J usage is TRBJ2-3; 8 bases map to TRBD2. Germline CDR1 reads LGHNA; CDR2 reads YNFKEQ. This CDR3 is built from 17 residues. Trimming at V came to 1 base and at J to 2 bases, leaving 8 bases not matched to a gene. The CDR3 region is CASSQAAGGALTDTQYF. Written as DNA, the CDR3 is TGTGCCAGCAGCCAAGCCGCCGGGGGGGCTCTCACAGATACGCAGTATTTT.

This clone showed up just once. The V call is TRBV5-1, the J call TRBJ2-3, with 8 bases lining up with TRBD2. The CDR3 consists of 14 residues. J was trimmed by 2 bases and V by 3 bases; bases with no gene match: 2. Per germline, CDR1 SGHRS and CDR2 YFSETQ. CDR3 sequence reads: CASSWGLDTDTQYF. Written as DNA, the CDR3 is TGCGCCAGCAGCTGGGGACTAGACACAGATACGCAGTATTTT.

The rearrangement joins TRBV28 to TRBJ1-1; 8 bases agree with TRBD1. The CDR3 extends over 15 amino acids. The germline V gene encodes CDR1 MDHEN and CDR2 SYDVKM. Losses at the gene ends were 7 bases for V and 7 bases for J; bases not matched to a gene: 14. CDR3 DNA sequence: TGTGCCAGCACCTCTCGACAGGGGATAAGGCTTGAAGCTTTCTTT. Encoded protein: CASTSRQGIRLEAFF.

The chain uses TRBV7-9 and TRBJ2-2; 8 bases line up with TRBD1. Germline V gene sequence: CDR1 SEHNR, CDR2 FQNEAQ (reference sequence). V lost 5 bases, J lost 7 bases, and 18 bases stayed unmatched. This CDR3 spans 18 amino acids. CDR3 in amino acids: CASSHFRGTGALFGELFF. CDR3 DNA sequence: TGTGCCAGCAGCCACTTTAGGGGGACAGGAGCGCTTTTCGGGGAGCTGTTTTTT.

The V and J genes are TRBV11-2 and TRBJ1-1; no definite D call. Germline CDR1 SGHAT, CDR2 FQNNGV. Trimming removed 1 base from V and 3 bases from J, with 9 bases in between. The CDR3 sequence is 14 residues long. CDR3 in amino acids: CASSLVLPDTEAFF. The DNA of the CDR3 is TGTGCCAGCAGCTTAGTTTTGCCGGACACTGAAGCTTTCTTT. Using reference TRBV11-2 and TRBJ1-1 for the parts outside the CDR3, the full variable domain is EAGVAQSPRYKIIEKRQSVAFWCNPISGHATLYWYQQILGQGPKLLIQFQNNGVVDDSQLPKDRFSAERLKGVDSTLKIQPAKLEDSAVYLCASSLVLPDTEAFFGQGTRLTVV.

V and J are TRBV30 and TRBJ2-7; 11 bases are shared with TRBD2. The junction had 5 bases not matched to a gene; V was cut back by 2 bases and J by 5 bases. Germline values: CDR1 GTSNPN, CDR2 SVGIG (reference sequence). The CDR3 extends over 14 amino acids. The CDR3 DNA sequence: TGTGCCTGGAGTCCGACTAGCGGGGTCAACGAGCAGTACTTC. Its translation: CAWSPTSGVNEQYF.

The chain carries TRBV19 and TRBJ1-5; D uncertain. The germline gives CDR1 LNHDA, CDR2 SQIVND (reference sequence). The germline V and J ends were trimmed by 9 bases and 1 base, with 13 bases remaining between them. The CDR3 has 14 amino acids. CDR3 in DNA: TGTGCCAGCAATCGACTTACAAGCAATCAGCCCCAGCATTTT. Its translation is CASNRLTSNQPQHF. The whole variable domain, filled in from reference TRBV19 and TRBJ1-5, reads DGGITQSPKYLFRKEGQNVTLSCEQNLNHDAMYWYRQDPGQGLRLIYYSQIVNDFQKGDIAEGYSVSREKKESFPLTVTSAQKNPTAFYLCASNRLTSNQPQHFGDGTRLSIL.

The chain has TRBV2 and TRBJ1-2; tentative D call: TRBD1 (6 bases). The CDR3 is 14 residues long. Germline V gives CDR1 SNHLY, CDR2 FYNNEI. The V end lost 3 bases, the J end lost 4 bases, and 12 bases lay between the germline ends. The CDR3 DNA sequence: TGTGCCAGCAGTGATGGGGGCAGCTCCTATGGCTACACCTTC. Translation gives CASSDGGSSYGYTF.

The genes are TRBV18 and TRBJ2-7; 9 bases agree with TRBD1. This CDR3 comprises 16 residues. J lost 4 bases, V lost 2 bases, and 9 bases had no gene match. CDR1 KGHSH and CDR2 LQKENI come from the germline V gene. The CDR3 protein is CASSPSLGTGYYEQYF. For the CDR3, the DNA is TGTGCCAGCTCACCATCTTTAGGGACAGGGTATTACGAGCAGTACTTC.

The chain is built from TRBV6-6 and TRBJ2-6, with TRBD1 identical over 9 bases. Germline assignment: CDR1 MNHNY and CDR2 SVGAGI (reference sequence). With 5 bases clipped from V and 1 base from J, the junction kept 12 bases outside the gene matches. This CDR3 region has 19 residues. Here the CDR3 DNA reads TGTGCCAGCAGTCGTATACAGGGACAGGGAACGTCTGGGGCCAACGTCCTGACTTTC. Encoded protein: CASSRIQGQGTSGANVLTF.